The 9 T cell receptor beta chains below were found in one sample sequenced in a study of blood T cells in healthy people across ages (dated by TCRdb to 2015 to 2017). Library preparation used 5' RACE. Sequenced on an Illumina HiSeq 2500. A second PCR of roughly 7 to 11 cycles was performed with a sample-barcoded 5' primer and a J-beta primer mix. TCRdb handled the public reads itself, with Q25 trimming in fastp and clone calling in MiXCR, and kept productive beta chains. Each CDR3 protein appears once, grouped with its most common genes and DNA. The sample includes some 1,500,000 distinct CDR3 sequences, with 35% to 45% observed a single time. About 4% of the sample lies in the top ten. The sequencing input was blood. These receptors were obtained from a woman aged 18-29 years in good health.

The gene calls are TRBV29-1 and TRBJ2-5; 8 bases are a match to TRBD2. The J call is doubtful: the DNA matches TRBJ2-7 better. Germline V gives CDR1 SQVTM, CDR2 ANQGSEA. There are 14 residues in the CDR3. This CDR3 is CSVSGREGTCEQYF. Here the CDR3 DNA reads TGCAGCGTTTCGGGACGGGAGGGTACCTGCGAGCAGTACTTC.

This clonotype occurred a few times. Here the CDR3 DNA reads TGTGCCAGCAGCCCGGGACAGCTCAATGAGCAGTTCTTC. This codes for CASSPGQLNEQFF. The chain is built from TRBV6-2 or TRBV6-3 and TRBJ2-1, with TRBD1 identical over 7 bases. V was clipped by 6 bases and J by 6 bases; unmatched bases: 5. CDR1 and CDR2 (germline): MNHEY, SVGEGT. The CDR3 is made up of 13 amino acids.

The chain recombines TRBV20-1 with TRBJ2-1; 12 nucleotides match TRBD1. J was trimmed by 8 bases and V by 8 bases; bases with no gene match: 7. CDR3 length equals 13 residues. CDR1 is DFQATT and CDR2 is SNEGSKA in the germline V gene (reference sequence). CDR3 DNA sequence: TGCAGTCTAGACCGGGACAGGGGGCATGAGCAGTTCTTC. Encoded protein: CSLDRDRGHEQFF.

Of note for this clonotype: An end of the junction differs from the germline gene, which may be a read error. V and J are TRBV7-2 and TRBJ2-7; tentatively, D is TRBD1 (6 bases). Germline assignment: CDR1 SGHTA and CDR2 FQGNSA. The CDR3 runs to 14 residues. The CDR3 nucleotides read TGTGCCAGCAACTTAGATTGGACAGCCTACGAGCAGTACTTC. Residues: CASNLDWTAYEQYF.

This rearrangement joins TRBV7-2 to TRBJ1-2; TRBD1 matches 8 bases. Germline values: CDR1 SGHTA, CDR2 FQGNSA. The CDR3 runs 15 residues. J gave up 4 bases and V 2 bases, and 6 bases lay outside the gene matches. In nucleotides, the CDR3 is TGTGCCAGCAGCTTACCCGACAGGGGTACCTATGGCTACACCTTC. Translated: CASSLPDRGTYGYTF.

This clonotype has more than one count but fewer than ten. Given a much more abundant clone one base away, this may be a read error. The chain recombines TRBV7-9 with TRBJ1-1; D perhaps matches TRBD1 (5 bases). CDR1 and CDR2 from the germline V gene are SEHNR and FQNEAQ (reference sequence). This CDR3 contains 12 residues. The V end was cut by 7 bases, the J end by 1 base, with 7 bases between. The chain's CDR3 is CASNTGNTEAFF. The CDR3 region has the DNA TGTGCCAGCAATACAGGGAACACTGAAGCTTTCTTT.

This chain connects TRBV9 to TRBJ1-1; tentative D call: TRBD1 (5 bases). There are 14 residues in the CDR3. Deletions cut 3 bases from V and 3 bases from J, with 12 bases between. From germline, CDR1 is SGDLS and CDR2 YYNGEE. The CDR3 nucleotides are TGTGCCAGCAGCGATCCCAGGGAGGACACTGAAGCTTTCTTT. Translation gives CASSDPREDTEAFF.

This clonotype was found many times. The V call is TRBV5-1, the J call TRBJ1-2, with a possible D match to TRBD1 (5 bases). V was shortened by 0 bases and J by 4 bases, with 10 bases between the two germline ends. Looked up from germline, CDR1 is SGHRS and CDR2 is YFSETQ. The CDR3 runs 14 residues. In nucleotides, the CDR3 is TGCGCCAGCAGCTTGGTTACGGGGGTCTATGGCTACACCTTC. This codes for CASSLVTGVYGYTF.

The chain couples TRBV30 to TRBJ2-7; D ambiguous. Trimming removed 8 bases from V and 6 bases from J, with 14 bases in between. The germline V gene encodes CDR1 GTSNPN and CDR2 SVGIG (reference sequence). This CDR3 has 11 residues. CDR3 coding DNA: TGTGCCGGGGATTTTTTTGGCGAGCAGTACTTC. Amino acids: CAGDFFGEQYF. Full variable domain (remainder filled in from reference TRBV30 and TRBJ2-7): SQTIHQWPATLVQPVGSPLSLECTVEGTSNPNLYWYRQAAGRGLQLLFYSVGIGQISSEVPQNLSASRPQDRQFILSSKKLLLSDSGFYLCAGDFFGEQYFGPGTRLTVT.